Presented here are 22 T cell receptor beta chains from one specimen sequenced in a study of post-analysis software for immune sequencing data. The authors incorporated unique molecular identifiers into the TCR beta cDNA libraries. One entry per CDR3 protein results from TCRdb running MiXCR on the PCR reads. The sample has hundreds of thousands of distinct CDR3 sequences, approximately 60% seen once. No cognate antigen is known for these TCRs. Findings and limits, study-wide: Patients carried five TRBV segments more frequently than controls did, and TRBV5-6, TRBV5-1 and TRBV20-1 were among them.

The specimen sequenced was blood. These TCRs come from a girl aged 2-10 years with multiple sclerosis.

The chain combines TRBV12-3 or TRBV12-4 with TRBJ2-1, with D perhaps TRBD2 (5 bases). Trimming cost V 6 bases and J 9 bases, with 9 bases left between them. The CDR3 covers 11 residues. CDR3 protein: CASSTRIEQFF. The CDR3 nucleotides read TGTGCCAGCAGCACTAGGATTGAGCAGTTCTTC.

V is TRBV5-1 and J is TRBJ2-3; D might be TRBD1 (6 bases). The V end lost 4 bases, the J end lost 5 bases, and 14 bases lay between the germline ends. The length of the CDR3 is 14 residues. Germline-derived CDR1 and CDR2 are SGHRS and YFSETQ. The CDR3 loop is CASSDTTGIDTQYF. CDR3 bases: TGCGCCAGCAGCGACACAACAGGGATAGATACGCAGTATTTT.

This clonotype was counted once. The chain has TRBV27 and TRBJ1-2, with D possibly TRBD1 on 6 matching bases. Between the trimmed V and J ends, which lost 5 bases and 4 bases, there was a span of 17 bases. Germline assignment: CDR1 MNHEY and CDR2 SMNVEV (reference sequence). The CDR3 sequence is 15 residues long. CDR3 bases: TGTGCCAGCAGTACAAACAGGGCGCGCATCTATGGCTACACCTTC. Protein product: CASSTNRARIYGYTF.

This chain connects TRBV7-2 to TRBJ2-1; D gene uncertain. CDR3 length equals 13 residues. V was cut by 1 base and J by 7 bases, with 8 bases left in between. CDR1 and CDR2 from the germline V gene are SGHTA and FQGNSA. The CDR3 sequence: CASSLDRWNEQFF. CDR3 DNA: TGTGCCAGCAGCTTAGATCGGTGGAATGAGCAGTTCTTC.

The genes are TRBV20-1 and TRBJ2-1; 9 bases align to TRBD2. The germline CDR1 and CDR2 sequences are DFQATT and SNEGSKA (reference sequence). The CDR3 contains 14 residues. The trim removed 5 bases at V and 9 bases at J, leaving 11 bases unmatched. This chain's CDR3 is CSAWKGLAVFEQFF. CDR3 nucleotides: TGCAGTGCTTGGAAGGGACTAGCAGTATTTGAGCAGTTCTTC.

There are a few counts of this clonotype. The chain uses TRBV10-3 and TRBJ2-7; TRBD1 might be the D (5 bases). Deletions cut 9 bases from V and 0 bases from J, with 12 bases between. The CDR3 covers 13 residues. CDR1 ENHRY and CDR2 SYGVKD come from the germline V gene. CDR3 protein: CAILQQDSYEQYF. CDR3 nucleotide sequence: TGTGCCATTCTTCAACAGGACTCCTACGAGCAGTACTTC.

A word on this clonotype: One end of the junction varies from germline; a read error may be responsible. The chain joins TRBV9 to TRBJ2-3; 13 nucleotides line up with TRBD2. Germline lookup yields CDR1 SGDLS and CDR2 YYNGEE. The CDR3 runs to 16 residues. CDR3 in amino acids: CTSSVEGLAGTDTQYF. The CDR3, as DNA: TGTACCAGCAGCGTAGAGGGACTAGCGGGAACAGATACGCAGTATTTT.

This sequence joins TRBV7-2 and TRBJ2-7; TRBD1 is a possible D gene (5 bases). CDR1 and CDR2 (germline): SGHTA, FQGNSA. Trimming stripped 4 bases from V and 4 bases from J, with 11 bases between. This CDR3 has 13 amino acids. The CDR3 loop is CASSSRAGYEQYF. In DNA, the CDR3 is TGTGCCAGCAGCTCCCGTGCAGGGTACGAGCAGTACTTC.

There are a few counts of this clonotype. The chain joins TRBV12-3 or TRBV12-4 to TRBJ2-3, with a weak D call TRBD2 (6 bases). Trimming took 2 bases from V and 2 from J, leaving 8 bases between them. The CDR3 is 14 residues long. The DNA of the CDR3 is TGTGCCAGCAGTTTACTAGCGCCCACAGATACGCAGTATTTT. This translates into CASSLLAPTDTQYF.

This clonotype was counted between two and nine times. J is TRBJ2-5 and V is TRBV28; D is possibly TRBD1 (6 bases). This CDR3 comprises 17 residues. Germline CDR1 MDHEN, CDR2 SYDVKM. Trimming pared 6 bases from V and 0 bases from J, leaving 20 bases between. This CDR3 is CASSAVSGQLYQETQYF. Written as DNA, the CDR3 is TGTGCCAGCAGCGCTGTCTCAGGACAGCTGTACCAAGAGACCCAGTACTTC.

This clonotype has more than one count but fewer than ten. The CDR3 DNA is TGTGCCAGCAGTCAATCCGCGGGGCCCGGGGAGACCCAGTACTTC. Protein sequence: CASSQSAGPGETQYF. V and J are TRBV12-3 or TRBV12-4 and TRBJ2-5, with a tentative D call TRBD2 (6 bases). The V end was cut by 5 bases, the J end by 5 bases, with 18 bases between. CDR3 length: 15 residues.

The DNA of the CDR3 is TGTGCCAGCAGCTTAGGTCGGGCACCTAATGAAAAACTGTTTTTT. Its translation is CASSLGRAPNEKLFF. V gene TRBV11-2 combines with J gene TRBJ1-4; D unresolved. Trimming stripped 1 base from V and 3 bases from J, with 9 bases between. The CDR3 extends over 15 amino acids. Germline V gives CDR1 SGHAT, CDR2 FQNNGV.

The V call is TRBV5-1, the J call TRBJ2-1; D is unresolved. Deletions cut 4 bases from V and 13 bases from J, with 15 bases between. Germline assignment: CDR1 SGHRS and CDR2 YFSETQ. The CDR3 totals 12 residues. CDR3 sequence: CASSAYQETQFF. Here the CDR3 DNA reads TGCGCCAGCAGCGCCTACCAAGAGACCCAGTTCTTC.

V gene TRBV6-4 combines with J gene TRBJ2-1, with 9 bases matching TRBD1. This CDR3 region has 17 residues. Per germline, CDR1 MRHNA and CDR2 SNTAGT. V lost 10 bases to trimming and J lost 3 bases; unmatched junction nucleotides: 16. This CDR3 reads CATLWGGTGLRYNEQFF. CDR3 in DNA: TGTGCCACCCTATGGGGCGGGACAGGGCTTCGCTACAATGAGCAGTTCTTC.

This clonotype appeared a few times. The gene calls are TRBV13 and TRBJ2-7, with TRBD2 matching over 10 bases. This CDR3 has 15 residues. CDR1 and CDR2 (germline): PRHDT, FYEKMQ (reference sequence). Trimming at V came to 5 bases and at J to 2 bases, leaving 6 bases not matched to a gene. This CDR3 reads CASSARLAGPYEQYF. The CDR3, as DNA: TGTGCCAGCAGCGCCCGACTAGCGGGCCCCTACGAGCAGTACTTC.

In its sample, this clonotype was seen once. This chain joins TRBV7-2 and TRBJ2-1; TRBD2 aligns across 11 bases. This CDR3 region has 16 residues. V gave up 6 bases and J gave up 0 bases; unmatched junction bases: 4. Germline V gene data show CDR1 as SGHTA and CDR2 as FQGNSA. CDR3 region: CASSISGGASYNEQFF. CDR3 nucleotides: TGTGCCAGCAGTATTAGCGGGGGGGCCTCCTACAATGAGCAGTTCTTC.

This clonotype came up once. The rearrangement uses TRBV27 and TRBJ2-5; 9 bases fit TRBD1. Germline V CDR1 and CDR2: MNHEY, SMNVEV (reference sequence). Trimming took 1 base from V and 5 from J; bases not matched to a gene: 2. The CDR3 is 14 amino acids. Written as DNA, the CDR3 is TGTGCCAGCAGTTTATACAGGGGGCGGGAGACCCAGTACTTC. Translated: CASSLYRGRETQYF.

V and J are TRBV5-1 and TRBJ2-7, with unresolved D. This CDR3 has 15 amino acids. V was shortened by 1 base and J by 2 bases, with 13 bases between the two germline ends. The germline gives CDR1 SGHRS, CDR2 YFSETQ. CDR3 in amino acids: CASSLNAQQTYEQYF. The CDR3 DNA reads TGCGCCAGCAGCTTGAACGCCCAGCAAACCTACGAGCAGTACTTC.

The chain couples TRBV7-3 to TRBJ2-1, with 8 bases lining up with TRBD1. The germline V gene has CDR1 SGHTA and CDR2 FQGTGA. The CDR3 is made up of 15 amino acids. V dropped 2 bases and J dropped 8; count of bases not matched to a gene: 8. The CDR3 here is CASSLLAGQVDEQFF. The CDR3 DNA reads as TGTGCCAGCAGCTTACTCGCGGGACAGGTCGATGAGCAGTTCTTC.

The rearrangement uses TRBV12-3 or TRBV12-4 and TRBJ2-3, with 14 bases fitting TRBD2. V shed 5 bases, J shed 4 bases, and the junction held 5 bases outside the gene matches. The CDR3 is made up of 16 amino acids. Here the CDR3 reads CASSLGTSGGADTQYF. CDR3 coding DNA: TGTGCCAGCAGTCTGGGGACTAGCGGGGGCGCAGATACGCAGTATTTT.

This chain's CDR3 is CASRMDRGMENGYTF. CDR3 nucleotides: TGTGCCAGCAGGATGGACAGGGGAATGGAGAATGGCTACACCTTC. The V gene is TRBV6-5, the J gene TRBJ1-2; TRBD1 matches at 9 bases. The V gene end was trimmed by 6 bases and the J gene end by 6 bases; junction bases not matched to a gene: 11. The CDR3 has 15 amino acids. Germline lookup yields CDR1 MNHEY and CDR2 SVGAGI.

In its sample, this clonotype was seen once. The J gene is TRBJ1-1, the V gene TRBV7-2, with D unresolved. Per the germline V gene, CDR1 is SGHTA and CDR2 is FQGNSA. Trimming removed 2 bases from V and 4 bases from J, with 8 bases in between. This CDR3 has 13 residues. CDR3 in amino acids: CASSLKRGTEAFF. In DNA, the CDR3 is TGTGCCAGCAGCTTAAAGCGGGGCACTGAAGCTTTCTTT.